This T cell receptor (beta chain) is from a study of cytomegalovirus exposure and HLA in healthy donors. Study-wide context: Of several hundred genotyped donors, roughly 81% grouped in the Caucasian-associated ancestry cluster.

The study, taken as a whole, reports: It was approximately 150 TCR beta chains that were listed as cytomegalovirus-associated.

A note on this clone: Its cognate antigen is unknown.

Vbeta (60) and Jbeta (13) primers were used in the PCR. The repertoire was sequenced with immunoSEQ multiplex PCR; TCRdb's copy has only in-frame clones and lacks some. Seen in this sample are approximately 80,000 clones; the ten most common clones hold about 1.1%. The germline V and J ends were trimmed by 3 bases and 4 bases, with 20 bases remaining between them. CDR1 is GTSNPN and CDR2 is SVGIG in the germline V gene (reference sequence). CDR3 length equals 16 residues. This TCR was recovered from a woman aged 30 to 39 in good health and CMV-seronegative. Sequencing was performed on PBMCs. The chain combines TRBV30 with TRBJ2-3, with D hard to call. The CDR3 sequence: CAWSPRPRSNADTQYF. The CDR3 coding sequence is TGTGCCTGGAGCCCCCGGCCTAGGTCCAACGCAGATACGCAGTATTTT.